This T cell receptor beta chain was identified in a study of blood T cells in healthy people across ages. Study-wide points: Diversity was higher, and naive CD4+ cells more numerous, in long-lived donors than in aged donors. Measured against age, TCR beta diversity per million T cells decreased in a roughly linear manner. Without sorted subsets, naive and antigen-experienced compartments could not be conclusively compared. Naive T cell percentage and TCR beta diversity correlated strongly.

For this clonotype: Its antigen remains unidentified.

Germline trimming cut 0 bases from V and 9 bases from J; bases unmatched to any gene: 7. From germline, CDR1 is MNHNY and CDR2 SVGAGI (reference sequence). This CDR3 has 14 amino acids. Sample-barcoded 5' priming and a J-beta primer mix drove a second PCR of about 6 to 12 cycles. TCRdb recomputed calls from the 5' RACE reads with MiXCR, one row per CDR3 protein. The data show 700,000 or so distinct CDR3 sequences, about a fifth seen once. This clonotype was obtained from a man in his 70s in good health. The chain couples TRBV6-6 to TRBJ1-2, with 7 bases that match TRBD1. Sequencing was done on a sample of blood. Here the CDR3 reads CASSYSGTDSRYTF. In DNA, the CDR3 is TGTGCCAGCAGTTACTCTGGGACAGATTCACGCTACACCTTC.